This TCR beta chain was captured by sequencing in a study of early T cells in non-severe SARS-CoV-2 infection. About the research overall: Sequencing of unsorted whole blood was done on bulk RNA, leaving chains unpaired.

This clonotype was detected many times. Its antigen is still unknown. There are 12 residues in the CDR3. Germline V gives CDR1 SQVTM, CDR2 ANQGSEA. Unique molecular identifiers (one per individual cDNA molecule) were attached. From the 5' RACE reads, TCRdb called clonotypes with MiXCR, one entry per CDR3 protein. This sample has 85,000 to 120,000 distinct CDR3 sequences, with 10% to 15% found just once. Study-wide results and caveats: VDJdb-based annotation leaned toward anti-spike CD8 responses and missed private and CD4 specificities.

This clonotype was obtained from an adult who was a healthcare worker with PCR-confirmed SARS-CoV-2 infection or an uninfected control (not recorded which). The V gene is TRBV29-1, the J gene TRBJ2-7, with 12 bases identical to TRBD2. What was sequenced was whole blood. The CDR3: CSGLAGRNEQYF. The CDR3 DNA follows: TGCAGTGGACTAGCGGGACGGAACGAGCAGTACTTC.